Presented here are 19 T cell receptor beta chains from one specimen sequenced in a study of CD8+CD57+ T cells in acquired aplastic anemia (dated by TCRdb to between 2018 and 2020). TCRdb lists the instrument as Illumina HiSeq 2000. Profiling of TCR beta VDJ combinations and CDR3 sequences used genomic DNA as the template. Through fastp at Q25 and MiXCR, TCRdb rebuilt clones from the public reads, retaining in-frame beta chains. CDR3 protein sequences are deduplicated, and each keeps its most common genes and DNA. For this sample the table gives approximately 270,000 distinct CDR3 sequences, of which approximately 57% were detected only once. Approximately 8.2% of the sample goes to the ten largest clones. Input material: sorted CD4+, CD8+, or CD8+CD57+ T cells (not recorded which) from PBMCs. Receptor source: a human donor with severe aplastic anemia or a healthy control (not recorded which).

This clonotype was observed once. J is TRBJ2-2 and V is TRBV20-1, with 7 positions matching TRBD1. V shed 3 bases and J 4 bases; nucleotides not matched to a gene: 5. Germline V gene lookup returns CDR1 DFQATT and CDR2 SNEGSKA (reference sequence). The CDR3 is made up of 14 amino acids. In DNA, the CDR3 is TGCAGTGCTAGTGGGACAGAGGGCACCGGGGAGCTGTTTTTT. It specifies CSASGTEGTGELFF.

The chain joins TRBV19 to TRBJ2-2; D call uncertain. Germline CDR1 LNHDA, CDR2 SQIVND (reference sequence). V was cut by 3 bases and J by 4 bases, with 9 bases left in between. The CDR3 has 14 amino acids. The CDR3 region is CASSITHTTGELFF. CDR3 sequence (DNA): TGTGCCAGTAGTATTACACACACCACCGGGGAGCTGTTTTTT. Full variable domain (outside the CDR3, taken from reference TRBV19 and TRBJ2-2): DGGITQSPKYLFRKEGQNVTLSCEQNLNHDAMYWYRQDPGQGLRLIYYSQIVNDFQKGDIAEGYSVSREKKESFPLTVTSAQKNPTAFYLCASSITHTTGELFFGEGSRLTVL.

The CDR3 spells CASTTNRDVTNQPQHF. For the CDR3, the DNA is TGTGCCAGCACTACAAACCGGGACGTTACCAATCAGCCCCAGCATTTT. The J gene is TRBJ1-5, the V gene TRBV6-1; TRBD1 might be the D (5 bases). This CDR3 is built from 16 residues. In germline, CDR1 is MNHNS, CDR2 SASEGT. Between the trimmed V and J ends, which lost 7 bases and 3 bases, there was a span of 19 bases.

The chain recombines TRBV4-1 with TRBJ2-7, with 7 bases identical to TRBD1. Germline CDR1 reads MGHRA; CDR2 reads YSYEKL. This CDR3 is built from 13 residues. The J segment lost 3 bases and the V segment lost 4 bases, leaving 3 bases of the junction unmatched. The CDR3 region is CASSLRQGYEQYF. The CDR3 DNA reads TGCGCCAGCAGCCTTAGACAGGGCTACGAGCAGTACTTC.

This chain uses TRBV7-2 with TRBJ1-2, with D maybe TRBD1 (5 bases). The CDR3 is 12 residues long. Trimming removed 5 bases at V and 8 bases at J, with 12 bases between. CDR1 and CDR2 from the germline V gene are SGHTA and FQGNSA. The CDR3 DNA reads as TGTGCCAGCAGCCCAGGGTCAGGCGGCTACACCTTC. Its protein product is CASSPGSGGYTF.

The chain uses TRBV2 and TRBJ1-4, with D unresolved. CDR1 SNHLY and CDR2 FYNNEI come from the germline V gene. CDR3 length: 14 amino acids. Trimming took off 4 bases at V and 0 bases at J, with 6 bases between the two ends. The CDR3 region has the DNA TGTGCCAGCAGTGTGGATACAACTAATGAAAAACTGTTTTTT. It is translated as CASSVDTTNEKLFF.

This clonotype was seen only once. V and J are TRBV24-1 and TRBJ2-3, with D maybe TRBD2 (6 bases). The CDR3 length is 14 residues. Trimming removed 5 bases from V and 1 base from J, with 9 bases in between. CDR1 is KGHDR and CDR2 is SFDVKD in the germline V gene. CDR3 in amino acids: CATSVTGGTDTQYF. Here the CDR3 DNA reads TGTGCCACCAGTGTAACGGGAGGCACAGATACGCAGTATTTT.

This clonotype appeared many times. V is TRBV6-2 or TRBV6-3 and J is TRBJ2-2; possibly TRBD1 or TRBD2 for D (6 bases each). Trimming removed 7 bases at V and 1 base at J, with 13 bases between. The CDR3 has 15 residues. Per germline, CDR1 MNHEY and CDR2 SVGEGT. CDR3 protein: CASIKGGMNTGELFF. The CDR3, as DNA: TGTGCCAGCATTAAGGGGGGAATGAACACCGGGGAGCTGTTTTTT.

This clonotype was recorded at least ten times. The chain is built from TRBV19 and TRBJ1-1; 9 nucleotides agree with TRBD1. The V gene end was trimmed by 5 bases and the J gene end by 6 bases; junction bases not matched to a gene: 7. Per the germline V gene, CDR1 is LNHDA and CDR2 is SQIVND (reference sequence). The CDR3 has 14 residues. The CDR3 bases are TGTGCCAGTAGTCTACGGGGACAGGGACCTGAAGCTTTCTTT. It specifies CASSLRGQGPEAFF.

V gene TRBV20-1 combines with J gene TRBJ2-7, with a tentative D call TRBD2 (6 bases). CDR3 length: 18 amino acids. Trimming took 0 bases from V and 2 from J, leaving 23 bases between them. The germline CDR1 and CDR2 sequences are DFQATT and SNEGSKA (reference sequence). CDR3 amino acids: CSAREAKVGWRGPYEQYF. The CDR3 region has the DNA TGCAGTGCTAGAGAAGCGAAAGTGGGTTGGAGGGGACCCTACGAGCAGTACTTC.

The chain couples TRBV10-3 to TRBJ1-2, with unresolved D. The CDR3 is 11 residues long. CDR1 is ENHRY and CDR2 is SYGVKD in the germline V gene. Trimming shortened V by 6 bases and J by 8 bases, and 10 bases separated the two germline ends. For the CDR3, the DNA is TGTGCCATCAGGACGGACGGCGGCTACACCTTC. Translating gives CAIRTDGGYTF.

The J gene is TRBJ1-2, the V gene TRBV10-3, with D hard to call. Germline V gene data show CDR1 as ENHRY and CDR2 as SYGVKD. The CDR3 consists of 13 residues. V was cut by 6 bases and J by 8 bases, with 16 bases left in between. CDR3 nucleotides: TGTGCCATCAGGTTCACGGGTGGAAGAGGCTACACCTTC. Translated, it gives CAIRFTGGRGYTF.

V gene TRBV5-1 combines with J gene TRBJ1-6; 7 bases map to TRBD1. The CDR3 length is 17 residues. Per the germline V gene, CDR1 is SGHRS and CDR2 is YFSETQ. V shed 4 bases, J shed 7 bases, and the junction held 14 bases outside the gene matches. CDR3 sequence reads: CASSRTGTERGNSPLHF. The CDR3 DNA sequence: TGCGCCAGCAGCCGGACCGGGACAGAGAGGGGCAATTCACCCCTCCACTTT.

The chain recombines TRBV18 with TRBJ2-3; 9 bases map to TRBD2. CDR3 length: 15 amino acids. The J segment lost 4 bases and the V segment lost 1 base, leaving 3 bases of the junction unmatched. Germline values: CDR1 KGHSH, CDR2 LQKENI. The CDR3 DNA is TGTGCCAGCTCACCACTAGCGGGGGAAGCAGATACGCAGTATTTT. Residues: CASSPLAGEADTQYF.

V usage is TRBV5-1 and J usage is TRBJ1-3; 10 nucleotides line up with TRBD1. This CDR3 has 16 residues. From germline, CDR1 is SGHRS and CDR2 YFSETQ. The V gene end was trimmed by 3 bases and the J gene end by 4 bases; junction bases not matched to a gene: 7. The CDR3 DNA sequence: TGCGCCAGCAGCTACGGACAGGGGGTTGTAGGAAACACCATATATTTT. This gives the protein CASSYGQGVVGNTIYF.

This clonotype was seen a single time. The genes are TRBV19 and TRBJ2-1; 9 nucleotides match TRBD2. V shed 5 bases, J shed 4 bases, and the junction held 15 bases outside the gene matches. The CDR3 loop spans 18 amino acids. The germline V gene has CDR1 LNHDA and CDR2 SQIVND (reference sequence). The CDR3 nucleotides are TGTGCCAGTAGTGGAGGTAGCGGGAGTAGATTGGGTTACAATGAGCAGTTCTTC. Translation gives CASSGGSGSRLGYNEQFF.

This clonotype was seen only a few times. V is TRBV24-1 and J is TRBJ1-4; possible D gene TRBD1, 5 bases. The V gene's germline CDR1 is KGHDR and CDR2 SFDVKD. V lost 12 bases and J 2 bases, leaving 15 bases between the germline ends. The CDR3 runs 14 residues. CDR3 sequence: CAVMTWGTNEKLFF. Written as DNA, the CDR3 is TGTGCCGTCATGACCTGGGGGACTAATGAAAAACTGTTTTTT.

This clonotype was detected many times. The V gene is TRBV7-2, the J gene TRBJ1-1; unclear D gene. Trimming removed 4 bases at V and 8 bases at J, with 14 bases between. The CDR3 runs to 13 residues. Germline-derived CDR1 and CDR2 are SGHTA and FQGNSA. CDR3 protein: CASSSDGRWEAFF. The CDR3, as DNA: TGTGCCAGCAGCTCCGACGGGCGGTGGGAAGCTTTCTTT. Based on the CDR3 plus reference TRBV7-2 and TRBJ1-1, the full variable domain is GAGVSQSPSNKVTEKGKDVELRCDPISGHTALYWYRQSLGQGLEFLIYFQGNSAPDKSGLPSDRFSAERTGGSVSTLTIQRTQQEDSAVYLCASSSDGRWEAFFGQGTRLTVV.

J is TRBJ2-5 and V is TRBV20-1; TRBD1 is a possible D gene (6 bases). Trimming left V 0 bases short and J 0 bases short, with 11 bases between. The length of the CDR3 is 15 residues. From germline, CDR1 is DFQATT and CDR2 SNEGSKA (reference sequence). The CDR3 reads CSARDPYRDQETQYF. The CDR3 DNA reads TGCAGTGCTAGAGACCCATACAGGGACCAAGAGACCCAGTACTTC.